Here is one T cell receptor (beta chain) with its context. Its specificity is not known. It may be a read error: a sequence one base away is much more abundant. This record comes from a study of tumor and adjacent non-tumor tissue in lung cancer. The wider study: The cohort had around twelve adenocarcinoma, 2 squamous cell and 1 small cell patients.

V lost 5 bases to trimming and J lost 3 bases, with 16 bases between them. Germline CDR1 and CDR2: LGHNA and YNFKEQ. The CDR3 contains 16 residues. The template was RNA from unsorted bulk tissue. The normal lung tissue was taken more than 3 cm from the tumor edge. Overall study findings and caveats: Tumor repertoires had a smaller top 100 clone share than normal lung. Significantly higher TCR diversity was found in tumor than normal lung.

TCRbeta libraries were built with three rounds of nested PCR, modified from ARM-PCR. MiXCR, applied by TCRdb to the multiplex PCR reads, yields one record per CDR3 protein. The data show 52,000 or so distinct CDR3 sequences, with about 70% seen just once and roughly 25% held by the top ten. The sequencing input was distant non-tumor lung tissue. This clonotype originated in a woman in her fifties or sixties with non-small cell lung cancer. The V call is TRBV4-2, the J call TRBJ1-4; possible D gene TRBD1, 6 bases. As DNA, the CDR3 is TGTGCCAGCAGCTCTGGGGCAAGGGGGGCTAATGAAAAACTGTTTTTT. It is translated as CASSSGARGANEKLFF.